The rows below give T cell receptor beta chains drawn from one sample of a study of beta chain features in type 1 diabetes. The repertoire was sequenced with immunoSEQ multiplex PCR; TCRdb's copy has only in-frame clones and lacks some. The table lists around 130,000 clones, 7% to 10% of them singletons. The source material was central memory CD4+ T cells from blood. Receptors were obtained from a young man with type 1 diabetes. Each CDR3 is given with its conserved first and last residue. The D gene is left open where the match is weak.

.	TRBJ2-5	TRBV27	CASRAGYGTDQETQYF
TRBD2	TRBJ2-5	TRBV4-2	CASSQEMAGTSGGPRETQYF
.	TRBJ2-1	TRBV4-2	CASSQQLVPEQFF
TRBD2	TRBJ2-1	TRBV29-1	CSVVSGGRNEQFF
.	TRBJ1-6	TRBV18	CASSPLDRSPLHF
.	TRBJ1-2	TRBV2	CASNPDINYGYTF
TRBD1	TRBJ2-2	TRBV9	CASSPQDRVAGELFF
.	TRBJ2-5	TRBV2	CASSDNRAVHQETQYF
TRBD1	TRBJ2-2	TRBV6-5	CASSITTGGRELFF
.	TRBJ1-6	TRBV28	CASRTLDSPLHF
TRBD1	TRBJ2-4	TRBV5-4	CASSPRDRPENIQYF
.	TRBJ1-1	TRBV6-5	CASSYSTGVAFF
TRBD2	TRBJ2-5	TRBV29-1	CSARRLAGDLASQETQYF
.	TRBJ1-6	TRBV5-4	CASSEGDSPLHF
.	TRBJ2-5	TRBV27	CASRRQEVGKETQYF
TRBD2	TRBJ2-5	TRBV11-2	CASSLEEWGTSGGNQETQYF
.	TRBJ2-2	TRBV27	CASSSRGGANTGELFF
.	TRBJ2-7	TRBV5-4	CASSDGTTYEQYF
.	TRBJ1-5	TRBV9	CASSVDSGNQPQHF
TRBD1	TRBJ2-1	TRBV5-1	CASSPSAQGTAYNEQFF
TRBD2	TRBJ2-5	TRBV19	CASSVRAGAGETQYF
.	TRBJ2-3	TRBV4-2	CASSQGQIRTDTQYF
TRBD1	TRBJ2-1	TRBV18	CASSPQNRGLRNEQFF
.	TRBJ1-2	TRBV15	CATSSEAGFLNGYTF
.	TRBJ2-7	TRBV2	CASSDSSYSEQYF
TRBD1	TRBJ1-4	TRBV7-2	CASSKRTGENEKLFF
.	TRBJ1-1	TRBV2	CASSGTGKIEAFF
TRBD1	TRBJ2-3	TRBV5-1	CASSQGQGRIDTQYF
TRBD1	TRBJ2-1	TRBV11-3	CASSLPGRGGQFF
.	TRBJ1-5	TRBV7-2	CASSLDRGQPQHF
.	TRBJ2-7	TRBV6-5	CASSTTGGFYEQYF
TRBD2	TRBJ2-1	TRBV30	CAWSRLAGEMQFF
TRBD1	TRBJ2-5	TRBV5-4	CASSPGTGKDQETQYF
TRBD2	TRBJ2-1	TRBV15	CATSSHFSGGIVNEQFF
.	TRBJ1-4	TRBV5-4	CASSSNVVEGEKLFF
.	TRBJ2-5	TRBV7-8	CASSLSYLGQETQYF
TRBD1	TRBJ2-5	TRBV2	CASTRGLGQETQYF
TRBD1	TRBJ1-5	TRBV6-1	CASSIRDRGNQPQHF
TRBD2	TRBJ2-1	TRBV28	CASSAGGAGNEQFF
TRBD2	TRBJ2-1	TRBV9	CASSVIPSGAPDEQFF
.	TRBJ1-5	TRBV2	CASMAGHGQPQHF
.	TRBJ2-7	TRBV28	CASSLGGQGYEQYF
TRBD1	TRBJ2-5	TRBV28	CASRGTGRGETQYF
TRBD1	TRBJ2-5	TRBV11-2	CASSLDLGGGTGSQETQYF
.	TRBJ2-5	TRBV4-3	CASSLQGGQTQYF
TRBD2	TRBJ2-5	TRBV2	CASSEDWSSGPGTQYF
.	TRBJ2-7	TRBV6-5	CASTNQYEQYF
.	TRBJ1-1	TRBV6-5	CASSYYVQGEAFF
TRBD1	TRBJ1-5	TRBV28	CASAGGQGIARPQHF
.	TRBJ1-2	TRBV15	CATSRRGDNYGYTF
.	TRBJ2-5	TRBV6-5	CASRSTWGEETQYF
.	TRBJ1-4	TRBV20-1	CSAISREKLFF
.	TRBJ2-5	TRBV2	CASSEGGGQETQYF
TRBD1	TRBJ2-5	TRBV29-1	CSVAKTGVETQYF
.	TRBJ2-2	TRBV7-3	CASSLSAQGTTGELFF